These 8 T cell receptor beta chains originate from one sample sequenced in a study of T cell responses to AZD1222 COVID-19 vaccine (dated by TCRdb to 2020 to 2023). The label giving this sample's time point can be read as: baseline before first vaccination. Preparation of the library involved the immunoSEQ multiplex PCR assay. What TCRdb holds here is the immuneACCESS table cut down to in-frame rearrangements. Part of the clones is not present; checked against another copy, under half of the missing clones reflect an unresolved V gene, and the others are unexplained. The sample table records 120,000 or so clones; about nine tenths of these occur just once. Jointly, the top ten make up approximately 1.4% of the sample. The sequencing here drew on peripheral blood, taken on day 0 of AZD1222 vaccination. The source is an adult in good health.

The genes are TRBV5-1 and TRBJ2-7; 8 positions agree with TRBD1. Trimming cost V 0 bases and J 3 bases; bases outside gene matches: 5. Germline V gene data show CDR1 as SGHRS and CDR2 as YFSETQ. The CDR3 runs 15 residues. The CDR3 spells CASSLGQGAFYEQYF. CDR3 bases: TGCGCCAGCAGCTTGGGGCAGGGGGCCTTCTACGAGCAGTACTTC.

The V and J genes are TRBV7-2 and TRBJ2-2; tentative D call: TRBD2 (6 bases). V was shortened by 2 bases and J by 7 bases, with 11 bases between the two germline ends. The CDR3 runs to 14 residues. The germline CDR1 and CDR2 sequences are SGHTA and FQGNSA. CDR3 nucleotide sequence: TGTGCCAGCAGCTTACCGCGGGGTGACGGGGAGCTGTTTTTT. This codes for CASSLPRGDGELFF.

This chain uses TRBV5-4 with TRBJ2-1; 9 bases are shared with TRBD1. The V segment lost 0 bases and the J segment 15 bases; nucleotides outside the gene matches: 10. Germline V gives CDR1 SGHNT, CDR2 YYREEE (reference sequence). The CDR3 is 14 residues long. The CDR3 coding sequence is TGTGCCAGCAGCTTGGGGTGGGCCCGGGACAGGGTGTTCTTC. Protein: CASSLGWARDRVFF.

The chain links TRBV11-2 to TRBJ1-4; tentative D call: TRBD1 (5 bases). This CDR3 spans 13 amino acids. The germline V and J ends were trimmed by 3 bases and 7 bases, with 9 bases remaining between them. Germline-derived CDR1 and CDR2 are SGHAT and FQNNGV. CDR3 DNA sequence: TGTGCCAGCAGCTTGGGGGGAGTTGAAAAACTGTTTTTT. It specifies CASSLGGVEKLFF.

As DNA, the CDR3 is TGTGCCTGGGGGCGGCTTATCAACTATGGCTACACCTTC. Residues: CAWGRLINYGYTF. The V gene is TRBV30, the J gene TRBJ1-2; D is unclear. V shed 5 bases and J shed 2 bases, with 12 bases lying between them. From germline, CDR1 is GTSNPN and CDR2 SVGIG (reference sequence). CDR3 length: 13 residues.

The chain combines TRBV7-8 with TRBJ1-6; 8 bases align to TRBD1. Trimming cost V 6 bases and J 0 bases; bases outside gene matches: 1. Germline V gene data show CDR1 as SGHVS and CDR2 as FQNEAQ. This CDR3 region has 15 residues. The CDR3 nucleotides are TGTGCCAGCAGAGACAGGGGCTCCTATAATTCACCCCTCCACTTT. The encoded protein is CASRDRGSYNSPLHF. Full variable domain (rest looked up from reference TRBV7-8 and TRBJ1-6): GAGVSQSPRYKVAKRGQDVALRCDPISGHVSLFWYQQALGQGPEFLTYFQNEAQLDKSGLPSDRFFAERPEGSVSTLKIQRTQQEDSAVYLCASRDRGSYNSPLHFGNGTRLTVT.

The rearrangement uses TRBV11-2 and TRBJ2-7; 10 nucleotides agree with TRBD2. Germline V gene data show CDR1 as SGHAT and CDR2 as FQNNGV. The CDR3 is 16 amino acids. The J segment lost 4 bases and the V segment lost 0 bases, leaving 6 bases of the junction unmatched. The chain's CDR3 is CASSLDLSGGGYEQYF. The CDR3 DNA is TGTGCCAGCAGCTTAGATCTAAGCGGGGGGGGTTACGAGCAGTACTTC.

This chain links TRBV28 with TRBJ2-1; 8 positions agree with TRBD2. The CDR3 is 15 amino acids. CDR1 and CDR2 (germline): MDHEN, SYDVKM. V was pared by 6 bases and J by 7 bases, with 11 bases of the junction left unmatched. The CDR3 here is CASRLGRGAANEQFF. The CDR3 DNA reads TGTGCCAGCAGGTTGGGGCGGGGGGCGGCGAATGAGCAGTTCTTC.